These 28 T cell receptor beta chains share one sample of origin, sequenced in a study of blood T cell repertoires in COVID-19. The table came from immunoSEQ multiplex PCR; TCRdb's copy has only in-frame clones and leaves some out. The data hold some 270,000 clones, with just under 90% observed a single time. The sequencing input was PBMCs or T cells enriched from blood (not recorded which). These receptor sequences come from a woman aged 55-70 years who had recovered from COVID-19.

The rearrangement links TRBV10-1 to TRBJ2-3; 13 positions agree with TRBD2. Germline V gives CDR1 WNHNN, CDR2 SYGVQD (reference sequence). This CDR3 comprises 18 residues. Losses at the gene ends were 4 bases for V and 2 bases for J; bases not matched to a gene: 9. Written as DNA, the CDR3 is TGCGCCAGCAGTGGGGGACTAGCGGGATCGACAGACACAGATACGCAGTATTTT. This translates into CASSGGLAGSTDTDTQYF.

The rearrangement links TRBV19 to TRBJ1-1; D unresolved. The CDR3 consists of 12 residues. Germline V gene lookup returns CDR1 LNHDA and CDR2 SQIVND (reference sequence). Trimming stripped 1 base from V and 8 bases from J, with 8 bases between. The CDR3 sequence: CASSIGISEAFF. CDR3 coding DNA: TGTGCCAGTAGTATAGGTATATCGGAAGCTTTCTTT.

The rearrangement links TRBV10-3 to TRBJ2-5, with D tentatively TRBD2 (5 bases). V was shortened by 10 bases and J by 9 bases, with 18 bases between the two germline ends. Germline CDR1 and CDR2: ENHRY and SYGVKD. This CDR3 is 12 amino acids long. The CDR3 DNA is TGTGCCACGGCTGTGGGGTTCGGGGCCCAGTACTTC. This encodes CATAVGFGAQYF.

This chain connects TRBV18 to TRBJ2-1, with 7 bases matching TRBD2. V lost 6 bases, J lost 7 bases, and 9 bases stayed unmatched. The CDR3 sequence is 14 residues long. Germline V gene data show CDR1 as KGHSH and CDR2 as LQKENI. CDR3 DNA: TGTGCCAGCTCGGCTCGGGACTACCTGAATGAGCAGTTCTTC. This codes for CASSARDYLNEQFF.

Notes on this clone: Other nucleotide sequences from this sample produce the same CDR3. The V and J genes are TRBV10-3 and TRBJ2-3; D not certain. Per the germline V gene, CDR1 is ENHRY and CDR2 is SYGVKD. The CDR3 spans 14 residues. V dropped 0 bases and J dropped 6 bases, with 10 bases sitting between them. Written as DNA, the CDR3 is TGTGCCATCAGTGAGTCGTCAGGAACTGATACGCAGTATTTT. It encodes CAISESSGTDTQYF.

In this sample, this clone turned up a few times. The CDR3 bases are TGTGCCAGCAGCTTGACTTCTAGCGAGCAGTACTTC. It specifies CASSLTSSEQYF. The rearrangement joins TRBV5-6 to TRBJ2-7; D gene unclear. Trimming shortened V by 1 base and J by 6 bases, and 8 bases separated the two germline ends. The germline gives CDR1 SGHDT, CDR2 YYEEEE. The CDR3 sequence is 12 residues long.

V is TRBV28 and J is TRBJ1-4; D is perhaps TRBD1 (5 bases). Trimming shortened V by 5 bases and J by 0 bases, and 16 bases separated the two germline ends. The CDR3 sequence is 17 residues long. Germline loops: CDR1 MDHEN, CDR2 SYDVKM. The CDR3 is CASSQPGLGATNEKLFF. The CDR3 region has the DNA TGTGCCAGCAGTCAACCGGGACTTGGGGCAACTAATGAAAAACTGTTTTTT. Drawing the rest from reference TRBV28 and TRBJ1-4, the complete variable domain is DVKVTQSSRYLVKRTGEKVFLECVQDMDHENMFWYRQDPGLGLRLIYFSYDVKMKEKGDIPEGYSVSREKKERFSLILESASTNQTSMYLCASSQPGLGATNEKLFFGSGTQLSVL.

The chain is built from TRBV9 and TRBJ1-4; 7 nucleotides match TRBD1. The CDR3 covers 13 residues. V trimming: 4 bases; J trimming: 13 bases; junction bases outside the gene matches: 10. Germline V gives CDR1 SGDLS, CDR2 YYNGEE. Here the CDR3 reads CASSPRQGSRLFF. In DNA, the CDR3 is TGTGCCAGCAGCCCCCGACAGGGTTCCCGACTGTTTTTT.

The chain carries TRBV5-4 and TRBJ1-6, with 7 bases identical to TRBD1. Trimming cost V 2 bases and J 9 bases; bases outside gene matches: 2. Germline values: CDR1 SGHNT, CDR2 YYREEE (reference sequence). This CDR3 comprises 13 residues. CDR3 amino acids: CASSFQGGSPLHF. DNA for the CDR3: TGTGCCAGCAGCTTTCAGGGGGGTTCACCCCTCCACTTT.

The rearrangement joins TRBV11-3 to TRBJ1-4; the D gene is possibly TRBD1 (5 bases). Trimming stripped 3 bases from V and 5 bases from J, with 16 bases between. This CDR3 contains 16 residues. Per the germline V gene, CDR1 is SGHNT and CDR2 is YENEEA. Written as DNA, the CDR3 is TGTGCCAGCAGCTTTACTTGGGGCCCGCCGAATGAAAAACTGTTTTTT. Translation: CASSFTWGPPNEKLFF.

The chain has TRBV11-3 and TRBJ2-2; 14 bases are shared with TRBD2. The CDR3 covers 14 residues. V lost 8 bases and J lost 7; bases outside the gene matches: 3. Germline values: CDR1 SGHNT, CDR2 YENEEA. The CDR3 spells CASGTSGRHGELFF. The CDR3, as DNA: TGTGCCAGCGGGACTAGCGGGAGACACGGGGAGCTGTTTTTT.

The table lists this clone with a count of one. The chain employs TRBV4-1 and TRBJ1-3; D may be TRBD1 (6 bases). The CDR3 runs to 15 residues. Germline V gene sequence: CDR1 MGHRA, CDR2 YSYEKL. V was shortened by 3 bases and J by 5 bases, with 14 bases between the two germline ends. The DNA of the CDR3 is TGCGCCAGCAGCCAGAACCTGGGGGCGAGAAACACCATATATTTT. This codes for CASSQNLGARNTIYF.

The CDR3: CASSLAGGGRRSYEQYF. CDR3 bases: TGTGCCAGCAGTTTAGCCGGCGGCGGGAGGCGCTCCTACGAGCAGTACTTC. J is TRBJ2-7 and V is TRBV28; 8 nucleotides line up with TRBD2. The CDR3 extends over 17 amino acids. Germline CDR1 and CDR2: MDHEN and SYDVKM. The V segment lost 2 bases and the J segment 0 bases; nucleotides outside the gene matches: 9.

The chain has TRBV27 and TRBJ1-6; 8 nucleotides line up with TRBD1. CDR3 length: 15 residues. With 2 bases clipped from V and 8 bases from J, the junction kept 5 bases outside the gene matches. Germline CDR1 and CDR2: MNHEY and SMNVEV (reference sequence). CDR3 region: CASSLAGGRDSPLHF. CDR3 sequence (DNA): TGTGCCAGCAGTTTAGCAGGGGGCAGAGATTCACCCCTCCACTTT.

The gene calls are TRBV11-2 and TRBJ1-5, with 8 bases that match TRBD1. Germline values: CDR1 SGHAT, CDR2 FQNNGV. After removal of 4 bases from V and 7 bases from J, the junction contained 9 bases not matched to a gene. The CDR3 is made up of 15 amino acids. The CDR3 nucleotides read TGTGCCAGCAGCTCCTCCCCAGGGGGCCCGCAGCCCCAGCATTTT. It yields the protein CASSSSPGGPQPQHF.

V gene TRBV29-1 combines with J gene TRBJ1-4; 12 nucleotides match TRBD1. The CDR3 spans 18 residues. Trimming took 8 bases from V and 7 from J; bases not matched to a gene: 20. Germline CDR1 and CDR2: SQVTM and ANQGSEA. For the CDR3, the DNA is TGCAGCCCCCGTTGGACGTCCCGGGACAGGGGGCGGGGTGAAAAACTGTTTTTT. Translating it yields CSPRWTSRDRGRGEKLFF.

V gene TRBV12-5 combines with J gene TRBJ1-1; D is undetermined. This CDR3 region has 14 residues. Germline V gives CDR1 LGHNT, CDR2 FRNRAP. The V end lost 3 bases, the J end lost 0 bases, and 8 bases lay between the germline ends. The CDR3 nucleotides read TGTGCTAGTGGTTTTGCGGGCATGAACACTGAAGCTTTCTTT. Its protein is CASGFAGMNTEAFF.

The gene calls are TRBV28 and TRBJ1-6; D gene uncertain. CDR3 length: 11 amino acids. Germline CDR1 and CDR2: MDHEN and SYDVKM. Trimming took 3 bases from V and 9 from J, leaving 3 bases between them. The CDR3 DNA is TGTGCCAGCAGTTTTAGTTCACCCCTCCACTTT. It yields the protein CASSFSSPLHF.

For this clone: At the DNA level, this CDR3 is encoded by other sequences in the same sample as well. This chain links TRBV28 with TRBJ2-7, with 7 bases identical to TRBD1. Germline V gene lookup returns CDR1 MDHEN and CDR2 SYDVKM. The CDR3 extends over 13 amino acids. J gave up 4 bases and V 6 bases, and 6 bases lay outside the gene matches. The CDR3 DNA reads TGTGCCAGCAGACCGGGACAGACTTACGAGCAGTACTTC. The encoded protein is CASRPGQTYEQYF.

The rearrangement links TRBV11-2 to TRBJ2-1; TRBD1 agrees at 9 bases. The V gene end was trimmed by 1 base and the J gene end by 9 bases; junction bases not matched to a gene: 7. The CDR3 consists of 15 residues. In germline, CDR1 is SGHAT, CDR2 FQNNGV. The CDR3 DNA follows: TGTGCCAGCAGCTTAGGCGGGACAGGGATCGGTGAGCAGTTCTTC. The encoded protein is CASSLGGTGIGEQFF.

The rearrangement uses TRBV7-3 and TRBJ1-5; TRBD1 is a possible D gene (6 bases). Looked up from germline, CDR1 is SGHTA and CDR2 is FQGTGA. Trimming stripped 5 bases from V and 5 bases from J, with 13 bases between. The CDR3 spans 14 residues. In DNA, the CDR3 is TGTGCCAGCAGCCTAAGGGGGGTACATCAGCCCCAGCATTTT. It encodes CASSLRGVHQPQHF.

V and J are TRBV7-9 and TRBJ1-4, with 7 bases that match TRBD1. In germline, CDR1 is SEHNR, CDR2 FQNEAQ (reference sequence). V gave up 8 bases and J gave up 2 bases; unmatched junction bases: 8. The CDR3 extends over 15 amino acids. The CDR3 bases are TGTGCCAGCCGCGAGACAGGGTTGACTAATGAAAAACTGTTTTTT. Residues: CASRETGLTNEKLFF.

The rearrangement uses TRBV29-1 and TRBJ1-4; D not resolved. Germline V gene data show CDR1 as SQVTM and CDR2 as ANQGSEA. V lost 7 bases, J lost 7 bases, and 16 bases lay in between. This CDR3 has 13 amino acids. The CDR3 DNA follows: TGCAGCGCCCAACCCAGTCCGGGTGAAAAACTGTTTTTT. Residues: CSAQPSPGEKLFF.

The chain carries TRBV2 and TRBJ1-6; possible D gene TRBD1, 6 bases. CDR1 and CDR2 from the germline V gene are SNHLY and FYNNEI. The CDR3 is 18 residues long. V dropped 7 bases and J dropped 0 bases, with 19 bases sitting between them. CDR3 DNA sequence: TGTGCCAGCACTTTCCGAGGGGGGGGGAGCTCCTATAATTCACCCCTCCACTTT. This gives the protein CASTFRGGGSSYNSPLHF. Supplemented by reference TRBV2 and TRBJ1-6, the full variable domain reads EPEVTQTPSHQVTQMGQEVILRCVPISNHLYFYWYRQILGQKVEFLVSFYNNEISEKSEIFDDQFSVERPDGSNFTLKIRSTKLEDSAMYFCASTFRGGGSSYNSPLHFGNGTRLTVT.

The chain links TRBV30 to TRBJ2-1; 14 nucleotides match TRBD2. The CDR3 covers 19 residues. Germline trimming cut 2 bases from V and 3 bases from J; bases unmatched to any gene: 12. CDR1 and CDR2 from the germline V gene are GTSNPN and SVGIG (reference sequence). The DNA of the CDR3 is TGTGCCTGGAGTCGATGGGTCTCCGGGACTAGCGGGGGCTACAATGAGCAGTTCTTC. Amino acid sequence: CAWSRWVSGTSGGYNEQFF.

A single count supports this clone. V and J are TRBV9 and TRBJ2-1; 12 bases are shared with TRBD2. Trimming cost V 5 bases and J 9 bases; bases outside gene matches: 9. CDR1 is SGDLS, CDR2 YYNGEE, per germline. This CDR3 comprises 15 residues. Here the CDR3 reads CASSAQLAGGIEQFF. The CDR3, as DNA: TGTGCCAGCAGTGCCCAACTAGCGGGAGGAATTGAGCAGTTCTTC.

The chain recombines TRBV7-6 with TRBJ2-3; 7 nucleotides agree with TRBD1. The germline CDR1 and CDR2 sequences are SGHVS and FNYEAQ. Trimming cost V 5 bases and J 6 bases; bases outside gene matches: 8. The CDR3 is made up of 14 amino acids. The CDR3 coding sequence is TGTGCCAGCAGCCTCATCGGACAGGACGATACGCAGTATTTT. This codes for CASSLIGQDDTQYF.

This chain connects TRBV5-1 to TRBJ1-6; D is uncertain. The CDR3 extends over 13 amino acids. Trimming stripped 0 bases from V and 8 bases from J, with 6 bases between. Germline assignment: CDR1 SGHRS and CDR2 YFSETQ. The CDR3 loop reads CASSLALYSPLHF. For the CDR3, the DNA is TGCGCCAGCAGCTTGGCCCTTTATTCACCCCTCCACTTT.